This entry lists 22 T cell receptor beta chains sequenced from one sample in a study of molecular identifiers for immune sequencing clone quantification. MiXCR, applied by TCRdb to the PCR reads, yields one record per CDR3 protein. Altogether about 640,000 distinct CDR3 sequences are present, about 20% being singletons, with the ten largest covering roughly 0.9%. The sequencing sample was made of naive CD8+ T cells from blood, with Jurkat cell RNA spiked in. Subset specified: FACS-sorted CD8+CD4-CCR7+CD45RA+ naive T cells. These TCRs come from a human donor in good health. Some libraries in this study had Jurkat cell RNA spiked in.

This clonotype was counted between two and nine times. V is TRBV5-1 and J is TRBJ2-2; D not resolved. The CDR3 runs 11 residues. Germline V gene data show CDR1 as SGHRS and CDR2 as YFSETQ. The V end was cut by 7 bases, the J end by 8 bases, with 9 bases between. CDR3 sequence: CASAATGELFF. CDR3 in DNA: TGCGCCAGCGCCGCGACTGGGGAGCTGTTTTTT.

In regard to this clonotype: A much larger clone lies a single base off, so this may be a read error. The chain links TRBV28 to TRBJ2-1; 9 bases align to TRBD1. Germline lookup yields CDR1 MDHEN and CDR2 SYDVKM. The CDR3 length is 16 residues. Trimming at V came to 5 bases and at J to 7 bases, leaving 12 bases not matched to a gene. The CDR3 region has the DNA TGTGCCAGCAGTCTCCCCATCGGGACAGGGTATAATGAGCAGTTCTTC. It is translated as CASSLPIGTGYNEQFF.

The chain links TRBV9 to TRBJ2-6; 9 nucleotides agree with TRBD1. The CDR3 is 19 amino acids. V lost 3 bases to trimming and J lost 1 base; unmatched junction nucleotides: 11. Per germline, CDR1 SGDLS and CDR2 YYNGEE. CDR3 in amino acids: CASSGFPGQGTSGANVLTF. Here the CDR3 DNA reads TGTGCCAGCAGCGGATTCCCGGGACAGGGTACTTCTGGGGCCAACGTCCTGACTTTC.

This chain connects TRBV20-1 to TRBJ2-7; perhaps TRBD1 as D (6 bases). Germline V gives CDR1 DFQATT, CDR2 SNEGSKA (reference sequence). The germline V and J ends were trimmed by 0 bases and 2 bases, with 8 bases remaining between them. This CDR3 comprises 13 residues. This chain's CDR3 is CSARDTGTYEQYF. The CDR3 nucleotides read TGCAGTGCTAGAGATACAGGGACCTACGAGCAGTACTTC.

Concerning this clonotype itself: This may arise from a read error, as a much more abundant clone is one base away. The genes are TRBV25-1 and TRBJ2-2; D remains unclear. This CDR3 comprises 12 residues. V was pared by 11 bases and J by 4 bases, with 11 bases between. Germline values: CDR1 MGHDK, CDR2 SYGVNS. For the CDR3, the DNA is TGTGCCGGTGGCGTGGGCACCGGGGAGCTGTTTTTT. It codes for CAGGVGTGELFF.

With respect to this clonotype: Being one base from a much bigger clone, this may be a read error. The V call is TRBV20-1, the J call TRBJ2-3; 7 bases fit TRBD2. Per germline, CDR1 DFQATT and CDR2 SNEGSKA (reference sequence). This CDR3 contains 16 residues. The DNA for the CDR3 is TGCAGTGCTCTCGAGGGCTGGGCGGGAGTATTGAATACGCAGTGTTTT. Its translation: CSALEGWAGVLNTQCF.

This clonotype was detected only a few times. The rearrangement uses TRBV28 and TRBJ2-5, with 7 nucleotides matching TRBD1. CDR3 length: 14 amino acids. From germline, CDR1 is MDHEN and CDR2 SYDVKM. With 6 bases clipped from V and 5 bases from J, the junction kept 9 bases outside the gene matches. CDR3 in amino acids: CASRVQGRGETQYF. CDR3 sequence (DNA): TGTGCCAGCAGGGTACAGGGGCGAGGGGAGACCCAGTACTTC.

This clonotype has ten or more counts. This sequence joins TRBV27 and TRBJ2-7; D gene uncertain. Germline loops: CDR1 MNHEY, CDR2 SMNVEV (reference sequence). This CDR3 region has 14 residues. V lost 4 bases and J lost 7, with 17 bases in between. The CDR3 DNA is TGTGCCAGCAGTTCGCTTACTGGTCCTGGGGAGCAGTACTTC. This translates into CASSSLTGPGEQYF.

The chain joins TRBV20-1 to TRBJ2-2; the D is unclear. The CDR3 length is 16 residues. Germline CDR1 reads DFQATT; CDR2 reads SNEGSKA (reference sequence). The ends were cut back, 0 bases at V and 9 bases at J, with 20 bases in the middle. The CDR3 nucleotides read TGCAGTGCTAGAGATATGGCGAGTCCCGAAACCCGGGAGCTGTTTTTT. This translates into CSARDMASPETRELFF.

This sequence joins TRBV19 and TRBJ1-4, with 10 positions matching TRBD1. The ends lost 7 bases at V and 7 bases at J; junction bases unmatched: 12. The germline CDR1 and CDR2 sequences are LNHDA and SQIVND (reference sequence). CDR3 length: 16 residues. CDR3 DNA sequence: TGTGCCAGTACCGATGAGGACAGGGGGAGCCGTGAAAAACTGTTTTTT. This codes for CASTDEDRGSREKLFF. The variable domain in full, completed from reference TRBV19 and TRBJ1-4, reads DGGITQSPKYLFRKEGQNVTLSCEQNLNHDAMYWYRQDPGQGLRLIYYSQIVNDFQKGDIAEGYSVSREKKESFPLTVTSAQKNPTAFYLCASTDEDRGSREKLFFGSGTQLSVL.

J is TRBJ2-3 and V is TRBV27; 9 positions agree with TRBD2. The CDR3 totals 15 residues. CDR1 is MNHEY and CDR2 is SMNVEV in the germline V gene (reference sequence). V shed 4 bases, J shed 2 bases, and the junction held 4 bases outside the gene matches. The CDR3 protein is CASSWREGDTDTQYF. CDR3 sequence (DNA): TGTGCCAGCAGTTGGCGGGAGGGGGACACAGATACGCAGTATTTT.

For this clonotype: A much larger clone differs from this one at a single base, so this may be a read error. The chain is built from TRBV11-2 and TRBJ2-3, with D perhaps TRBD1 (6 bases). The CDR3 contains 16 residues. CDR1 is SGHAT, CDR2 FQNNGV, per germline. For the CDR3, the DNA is TGTGCCAGCAGACAAAACAGGGACCCCTCCGTTGCTACGCAGTTTTTT. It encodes CASRQNRDPSVATQFF.

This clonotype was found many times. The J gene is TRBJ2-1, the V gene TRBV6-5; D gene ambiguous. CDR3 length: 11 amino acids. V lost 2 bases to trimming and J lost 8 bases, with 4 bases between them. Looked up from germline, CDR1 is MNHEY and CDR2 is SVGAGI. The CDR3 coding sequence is TGTGCCAGCAGTTACGGGTATGAGCAGTTCTTC. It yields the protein CASSYGYEQFF.

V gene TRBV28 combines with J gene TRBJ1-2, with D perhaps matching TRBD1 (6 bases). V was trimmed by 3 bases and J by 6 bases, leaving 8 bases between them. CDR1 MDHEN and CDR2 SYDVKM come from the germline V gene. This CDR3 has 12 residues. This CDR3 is CASSFRGHGYTF. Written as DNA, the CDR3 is TGTGCCAGCAGTTTCAGGGGCCATGGCTACACCTTC.

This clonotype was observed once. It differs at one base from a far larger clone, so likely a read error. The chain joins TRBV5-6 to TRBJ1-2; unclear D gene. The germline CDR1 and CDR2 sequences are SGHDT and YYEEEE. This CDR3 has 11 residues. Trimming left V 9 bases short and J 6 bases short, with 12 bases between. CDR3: CANSLGNGYTF. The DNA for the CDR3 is TGTGCCAACAGTTTAGGGAATGGCTACACCTTC.

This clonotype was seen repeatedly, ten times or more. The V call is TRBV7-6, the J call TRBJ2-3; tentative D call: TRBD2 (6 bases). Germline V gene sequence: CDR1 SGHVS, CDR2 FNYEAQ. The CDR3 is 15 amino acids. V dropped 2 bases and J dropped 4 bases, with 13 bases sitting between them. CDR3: CASSLLRESADTQYF. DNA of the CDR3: TGTGCCAGCAGCTTATTACGGGAGTCAGCAGATACGCAGTATTTT.

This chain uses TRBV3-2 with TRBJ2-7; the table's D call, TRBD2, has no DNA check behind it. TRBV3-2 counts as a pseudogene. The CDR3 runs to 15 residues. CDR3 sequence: CARSPRLAGEYEQYF. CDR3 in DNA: TGTGCCAGGAGCCCGAGACTAGCGGGAGAGTACGAGCAGTACTTC.

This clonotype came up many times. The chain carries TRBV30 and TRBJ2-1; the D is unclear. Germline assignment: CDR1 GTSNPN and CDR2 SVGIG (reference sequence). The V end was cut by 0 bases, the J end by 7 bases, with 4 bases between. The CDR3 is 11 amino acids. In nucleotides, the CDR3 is TGTGCCTGGAGTGTTGGAAATGAGCAGTTCTTC. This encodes CAWSVGNEQFF.

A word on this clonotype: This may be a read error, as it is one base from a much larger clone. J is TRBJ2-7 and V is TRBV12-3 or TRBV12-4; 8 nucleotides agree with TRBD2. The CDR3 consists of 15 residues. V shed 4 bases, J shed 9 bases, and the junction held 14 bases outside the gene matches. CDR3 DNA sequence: TGTGCCAGCAGTTCCCGACAGGTCACCGGGGGGGGGCAGTACTTC. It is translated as CASSSRQVTGGGQYF.

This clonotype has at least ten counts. CDR3 nucleotides: TGCGCCAGCAGCCAAGATTTACTAGCGGGGGGAGGAGATACGCAGTATTTT. It encodes CASSQDLLAGGGDTQYF. The rearrangement links TRBV4-3 to TRBJ2-3; TRBD2 agrees at 12 bases. Unmatched junction bases numbered 6, after V lost 0 bases and J lost 5 bases. This CDR3 is 17 amino acids long. In germline, CDR1 is LGHNA, CDR2 YSLEER.

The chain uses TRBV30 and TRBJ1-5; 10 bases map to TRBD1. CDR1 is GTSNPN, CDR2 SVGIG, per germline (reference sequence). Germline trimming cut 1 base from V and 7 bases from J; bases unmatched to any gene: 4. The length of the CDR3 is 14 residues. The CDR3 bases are TGTGCCTGGAGTGGCGGACAGGGGGTCCAGCCCCAGCATTTT. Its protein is CAWSGGQGVQPQHF.

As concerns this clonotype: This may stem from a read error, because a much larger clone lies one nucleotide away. The CDR3 bases are TGTGCCAGCAGCCCGGCGGGTTTTTCGAGCGGGCAGTACTTC. It translates to CASSPAGFSSGQYF. V and J are TRBV7-9 and TRBJ2-7; TRBD2 might be the D (5 bases). The V gene's germline CDR1 is SEHNR and CDR2 FQNEAQ (reference sequence). V was cut by 5 bases and J by 9 bases, with 20 bases left in between. CDR3 length: 14 amino acids.